This entry features one T cell receptor (beta chain) sequence. Its antigen is undetermined. This sample stems from a study of cytomegalovirus exposure and HLA in healthy donors. At the level of the study: Caucasian-associated ancestry cluster membership applied to about 80% of 300 to 450 genotyped donors.

Germline V CDR1 and CDR2: SGHAT, FQNNGV. Trimming took 5 bases from V and 7 from J, leaving 17 bases between them. The CDR3 is 14 residues long. Overall study findings and caveats: Researchers catalogued some 160 TCR beta chains as cytomegalovirus-associated.

The PCR had 60 Vbeta and 13 Jbeta primers. Produced via immunoSEQ multiplex PCR; TCRdb's table is partial and in-frame only. The profile shows 150,000 to 160,000 clones, roughly 74% of them singletons. This receptor was identified in a man aged 18 to 30 in good health and CMV-seronegative. The rearrangement links TRBV11-2 to TRBJ1-1, with a tentative D call TRBD1 (5 bases). The sequenced material came from PBMCs. CDR3 DNA: TGTGCCAGCAGCATTCCGGGGGGAGGACTTGAAGCTTTCTTT. Translation: CASSIPGGGLEAFF.